The clone carrying this TCR beta chain was recorded a few times. The antigen is unknown. This CDR3 comprises 16 residues. Germline V gene sequence: CDR1 LGHNA, CDR2 YSLEER. V lost 1 base and J lost 0, with 12 bases in between. cDNA synthesis used the whole RNA isolate, giving expressed TCRB sequences. Sequencing was performed with immunoSEQ multiplex PCR; in TCRdb, only in-frame clones are kept and a portion is missing. This sample carries some 250,000 clones, around 9.9% of them seen once, and the ten largest clones take around 0.017%. These data are taken from a study of beta chain features in type 1 diabetes. Researchers reported sorting CD4+ naive, central memory, regulatory and stem cell-like memory cells via CD45RO/CCR7/CD25/CD127/CD95/CD27. Study-wide results and limits: Shorter TCRB CDR3s, moderately but significantly so, were found in Type 1 diabetes patients in all four CD4+ subsets.

The source material was naive CD4+ T cells from blood. The rearrangement joins TRBV4-3 to TRBJ1-2; no clear D. The TCR was taken from a man aged 25 to 40 with type 1 diabetes. CDR3: CASSQGPGEPNYGYTF. The CDR3 DNA follows: TGCGCCAGCAGCCAAGGACCGGGAGAGCCTAACTATGGCTACACCTTC.